A single sample is the source of the 32 T cell receptor beta chains below, sequenced in a study of patients and donors after allogeneic stem cell transplantation. In TCRdb, the RT-PCR reads were re-called with MiXCR into one record per CDR3 protein. There are 190,000 or so distinct CDR3 sequences in the sample; 41% occur only once, and 33% lies in the top ten. Sequenced sample: blood, either unsorted or a sorted T cell fraction (not recorded which). The receptors derive from a human donor who was either an allogeneic HSCT recipient or a stem cell or donor lymphocyte infusion donor (not recorded which). It is not recorded whose cells these are; they may come from a transplant donor.

This clonotype was seen many times. J is TRBJ1-1 and V is TRBV29-1, with TRBD1 matching 7 bases. Germline V gene sequence: CDR1 SQVTM, CDR2 ANQGSEA. The CDR3 is 14 residues long. V lost 1 base to trimming and J lost 3 bases; unmatched junction nucleotides: 5. Here the CDR3 reads CSVEGQGWDTEAFF. In DNA, the CDR3 is TGCAGCGTTGAAGGACAGGGTTGGGACACTGAAGCTTTCTTT.

The DNA for the CDR3 is TGTGCCAGCAGCTTAGACCCGTCGGGGAACACTGAAGCTTTCTTT. The encoded protein is CASSLDPSGNTEAFF. The gene calls are TRBV7-9 and TRBJ1-1, with no clear D. The V and J ends lost 1 base and 1 base respectively, with 10 bases between them. The CDR3 spans 15 residues. CDR1 is SEHNR and CDR2 is FQNEAQ in the germline V gene (reference sequence).

A few counts support this clonotype. The rearrangement links TRBV28 to TRBJ2-1; possibly TRBD1 or TRBD2 for D (5 bases each). There are 15 residues in the CDR3. With 5 bases removed from V and 5 bases from J, the gap between germline ends came to 16 bases. CDR1 is MDHEN, CDR2 SYDVKM, per germline. The DNA of the CDR3 is TGTGCCAGCAGTCCGCACCCTGGGGGTCACAATGAGCAGTTCTTC. Translating gives CASSPHPGGHNEQFF.

J is TRBJ2-7 and V is TRBV5-1; either TRBD1 or TRBD2 may supply D (5 bases each). V was pared by 3 bases and J by 4 bases, with 20 bases between. The CDR3 has 16 amino acids. Germline CDR1 and CDR2: SGHRS and YFSETQ. The CDR3 nucleotides are TGCGCCAGCAGCTACAGGACTCCGGGGACGGGGTACGAGCAGTACTTC. Protein: CASSYRTPGTGYEQYF.

The rearrangement joins TRBV3-1 to TRBJ2-3, with D perhaps given as TRBD1 or TRBD2 (5 bases each). Looked up from germline, CDR1 is LGHDT and CDR2 is YNNKEL (reference sequence). Deletions cut 1 base from V and 1 base from J, with 9 bases between. There are 15 residues in the CDR3. The CDR3 DNA is TGTGCCAGCAGCCAAGCAGGGACGGGCACAGATACGCAGTATTTT. Amino acid sequence: CASSQAGTGTDTQYF.

This clonotype is a singleton in its sample. This chain joins TRBV12-3 or TRBV12-4 and TRBJ2-3, with 10 bases aligning to TRBD1. V was clipped by 5 bases and J by 4 bases; unmatched bases: 9. The CDR3 consists of 16 residues. The CDR3 loop reads CASSQTRDRGPDTQYF. CDR3 bases: TGTGCCAGCAGTCAAACACGGGACAGGGGCCCAGATACGCAGTATTTT.

J is TRBJ2-1 and V is TRBV6-5; 8 bases match TRBD1. In germline, CDR1 is MNHEY, CDR2 SVGAGI. The CDR3 has 16 residues. Losses at the gene ends were 5 bases for V and 7 bases for J; bases not matched to a gene: 13. CDR3: CASSIGTGQSLNEQFF. As DNA, the CDR3 is TGTGCCAGCAGTATCGGGACAGGACAGTCACTAAATGAGCAGTTCTTC.

The gene calls are TRBV24-1 and TRBJ2-1; 11 bases align to TRBD2. Looked up from germline, CDR1 is KGHDR and CDR2 is SFDVKD. Losses at the gene ends were 1 base for V and 10 bases for J; bases not matched to a gene: 8. The length of the CDR3 is 16 residues. The CDR3, as DNA: TGTGCCACCAGTGATTTTACTAGCGGGGGCCGTGACGAGCAGTTCTTC. Translated: CATSDFTSGGRDEQFF.

V gene TRBV19 combines with J gene TRBJ1-2; a possible D gene is TRBD1 (5 bases). V gave up 7 bases and J gave up 2 bases, with 20 bases separating them. CDR3 length: 16 residues. Germline V CDR1 and CDR2: LNHDA, SQIVND (reference sequence). This CDR3 reads CASTLIGAGENYGYTF. The CDR3 nucleotides are TGTGCCAGTACCCTAATAGGGGCAGGCGAAAACTATGGCTACACCTTC.

The rearrangement links TRBV12-3 or TRBV12-4 to TRBJ2-7; TRBD2 aligns across 10 bases. The CDR3 has 14 amino acids. J lost 5 bases, V lost 7 bases, and 8 bases had no gene match. CDR3 DNA sequence: TGTGCCAGCACCTCTAGCGGGAGCTTGAACGAGCAGTACTTC. It yields the protein CASTSSGSLNEQYF.

This clonotype has a handful of counts. The chain carries TRBV12-3 or TRBV12-4 and TRBJ1-5; weak D call: TRBD1 (6 bases). The CDR3 runs to 16 residues. V was cut by 2 bases and J by 0 bases, with 11 bases left in between. In DNA, the CDR3 is TGTGCCAGCAGTTTAAGCGGACAGTATAGCAATCAGCCCCAGCATTTT. It encodes CASSLSGQYSNQPQHF.

This clonotype has a single count. The chain carries TRBV4-3 and TRBJ2-3; TRBD2 matches at 9 bases. The CDR3 length is 15 residues. V trimming: 0 bases; J trimming: 5 bases; junction bases outside the gene matches: 3. CDR1 is LGHNA, CDR2 YSLEER, per germline. The CDR3 sequence is CASSQDAGGGDTQYF. The CDR3 DNA reads as TGCGCCAGCAGCCAAGATGCGGGAGGGGGAGATACGCAGTATTTT.

This clonotype was found a few times. The chain carries TRBV7-3 and TRBJ2-1; 12 nucleotides match TRBD2. V lost 6 bases to trimming and J lost 9 bases; unmatched junction nucleotides: 9. The CDR3 spans 15 residues. Looked up from germline, CDR1 is SGHTA and CDR2 is FQGTGA. CDR3 residues: CASSLQTSGSIEQFF. The CDR3, as DNA: TGTGCCAGCAGTCTCCAGACTAGCGGGAGTATTGAGCAGTTCTTC. Based on the CDR3 plus reference TRBV7-3 and TRBJ2-1, the full variable domain is GAGVSQTPSNKVTEKGKYVELRCDPISGHTALYWYRQSLGQGPEFLIYFQGTGAADDSGLPNDRFFAVRPEGSVSTLKIQRTERGDSAVYLCASSLQTSGSIEQFFGPGTRLTVL.

The V gene is TRBV24-1, the J gene TRBJ2-6; 7 bases fit TRBD1. The CDR3 spans 16 residues. The junction had 4 bases not matched to a gene; V was cut back by 3 bases and J by 3 bases. Germline V gene sequence: CDR1 KGHDR, CDR2 SFDVKD. The CDR3 is CATSDRQGSGANVLTF. Written as DNA, the CDR3 is TGTGCCACCAGTGATAGACAGGGTAGTGGGGCCAACGTCCTGACTTTC.

The V and J genes are TRBV7-2 and TRBJ1-5; the D gene is possibly TRBD1 (5 bases). Germline loops: CDR1 SGHTA, CDR2 FQGNSA. V shed 5 bases and J shed 0 bases, with 11 bases lying between them. This CDR3 has 15 residues. The CDR3 bases are TGTGCCAGCAGCCGGGACGGTTATAGCAATCAGCCCCAGCATTTT. Amino acid sequence: CASSRDGYSNQPQHF.

The chain uses TRBV20-1 and TRBJ1-1; tentatively, D is TRBD1 (5 bases). V dropped 5 bases and J dropped 4 bases, with 8 bases sitting between them. CDR1 DFQATT and CDR2 SNEGSKA come from the germline V gene (reference sequence). This CDR3 has 11 residues. In nucleotides, the CDR3 is TGCAGTGCTTGGGGGGGCACTGAAGCTTTCTTT. Translation gives CSAWGGTEAFF.

The chain combines TRBV28 with TRBJ2-7; a possible D gene is TRBD2 (7 bases). The V end lost 7 bases, the J end lost 3 bases, and 19 bases lay between the germline ends. This CDR3 is 15 amino acids long. Germline assignment: CDR1 MDHEN and CDR2 SYDVKM. CDR3 in DNA: TGTGCCAGCACTATTGGGGGGGCGACCAACTACGAGCAGTACTTC. It encodes CASTIGGATNYEQYF.

The chain couples TRBV6-5 to TRBJ1-1; 9 bases align to TRBD1. Germline values: CDR1 MNHEY, CDR2 SVGAGI. J was trimmed by 7 bases and V by 6 bases; bases with no gene match: 6. This CDR3 is 13 amino acids long. CDR3 residues: CASRRTGDLEAFF. CDR3 bases: TGTGCCAGCAGACGGACAGGGGACCTTGAAGCTTTCTTT.

This clonotype was seen only a few times. This chain joins TRBV19 and TRBJ2-1, with TRBD2 matching over 13 bases. V dropped 4 bases and J dropped 15; count of bases not matched to a gene: 6. Per the germline V gene, CDR1 is LNHDA and CDR2 is SQIVND (reference sequence). This CDR3 spans 13 amino acids. CDR3 in amino acids: CASSTGLAGVPFF. The CDR3 DNA follows: TGTGCCAGTAGTACCGGACTAGCGGGAGTTCCGTTCTTC. Complete variable domain (other parts from reference TRBV19 and TRBJ2-1): DGGITQSPKYLFRKEGQNVTLSCEQNLNHDAMYWYRQDPGQGLRLIYYSQIVNDFQKGDIAEGYSVSREKKESFPLTVTSAQKNPTAFYLCASSTGLAGVPFFGPGTRLTVL.

This clonotype has just a few counts. The chain is built from TRBV20-1 and TRBJ2-2; 9 nucleotides match TRBD2. The length of the CDR3 is 16 residues. J lost 5 bases, V lost 3 bases, and 10 bases had no gene match. Germline loops: CDR1 DFQATT, CDR2 SNEGSKA (reference sequence). The DNA for the CDR3 is TGCAGTGCTAGGACCTTAGCGGGAGCTCGAACCGGGGAGCTGTTTTTT. Translation gives CSARTLAGARTGELFF.

The chain is built from TRBV5-1 and TRBJ1-6, with 7 bases lining up with TRBD1. Germline V lookup: CDR1 SGHRS, CDR2 YFSETQ. The ends lost 1 base at V and 6 bases at J; junction bases unmatched: 4. The CDR3 contains 15 residues. DNA of the CDR3: TGCGCCAGCAGCTTGTCGGGACAGCCTAATTCACCCCTCCACTTT. Amino acid sequence: CASSLSGQPNSPLHF.

The genes are TRBV6-5 and TRBJ2-3; TRBD1 might be the D (6 bases). CDR1 MNHEY and CDR2 SVGAGI come from the germline V gene. This CDR3 has 16 amino acids. Trimming took off 2 bases at V and 4 bases at J, with 16 bases between the two ends. The chain's CDR3 is CASSYGLWGPSDTQYF. CDR3 sequence (DNA): TGTGCCAGCAGTTACGGCCTCTGGGGGCCTTCAGATACGCAGTATTTT.

This chain connects TRBV7-9 to TRBJ2-1; the match to TRBD2 covers 9 bases. CDR3 length: 18 residues. Losses at the gene ends were 3 bases for V and 4 bases for J; bases not matched to a gene: 13. The germline gives CDR1 SEHNR, CDR2 FQNEAQ (reference sequence). This chain's CDR3 is CASSLRISGRKSYNEQFF. For the CDR3, the DNA is TGTGCCAGCAGCTTGAGGATTAGCGGGAGAAAGAGTTACAATGAGCAGTTCTTC.

This chain joins TRBV12-5 and TRBJ1-5, with D tentatively TRBD1 (6 bases). This CDR3 contains 14 residues. Germline CDR1 reads LGHNT; CDR2 reads FRNRAP. The ends were cut back, 7 bases at V and 4 bases at J, with 14 bases in the middle. This chain's CDR3 is CASAPEGGNQPQHF. The CDR3 nucleotides read TGTGCTAGTGCCCCTGAGGGGGGGAATCAGCCCCAGCATTTT.

The V gene is TRBV7-8, the J gene TRBJ1-1, with D possibly being TRBD1 (6 bases). The CDR3 runs 16 residues. V lost 3 bases, J lost 0 bases, and 14 bases lay in between. The germline CDR1 and CDR2 sequences are SGHVS and FQNEAQ. In DNA form, the CDR3 reads TGTGCCAGCAGCTTTGACAGGCGCCCTATGAACACTGAAGCTTTCTTT. Translation: CASSFDRRPMNTEAFF.

The V call is TRBV5-6, the J call TRBJ1-2, with unresolved D. Deletions cut 2 bases from V and 6 bases from J, with 11 bases between. The CDR3 is 13 residues long. Germline V lookup: CDR1 SGHDT, CDR2 YYEEEE. CDR3: CASSLRHSHGYTF. The CDR3 DNA reads TGTGCCAGCAGCTTACGACATAGCCATGGCTACACCTTC.

The V and J genes are TRBV12-3 or TRBV12-4 and TRBJ2-2, with a weak D call TRBD2 (6 bases). Between the trimmed V and J ends, which lost 2 bases and 0 bases, there was a span of 10 bases. The CDR3 has 16 amino acids. CDR3 amino acids: CASSLRLAANTGELFF. In DNA form, the CDR3 reads TGTGCCAGCAGTTTAAGGTTAGCGGCGAACACCGGGGAGCTGTTTTTT.

J is TRBJ1-5 and V is TRBV6-6; D is uncertain. V was trimmed by 0 bases and J by 0 bases, leaving 12 bases between them. The CDR3 is 17 amino acids. CDR1 is MNHNY, CDR2 SVGAGI, per germline (reference sequence). CDR3 sequence reads: CASSYSISGDSNQPQHF. The CDR3 nucleotides read TGTGCCAGCAGTTACTCGATCTCAGGAGATAGCAATCAGCCCCAGCATTTT.

The V call is TRBV14, the J call TRBJ2-1; the D gene is possibly TRBD1 (6 bases). The germline CDR1 and CDR2 sequences are SGHDN and FVKESK. The CDR3 totals 14 residues. Deletions cut 4 bases from V and 0 bases from J, with 7 bases between. CDR3 loop: CASSPQGSYNEQFF. Written as DNA, the CDR3 is TGTGCCAGCAGCCCACAGGGCTCCTACAATGAGCAGTTCTTC.

This clonotype was detected a few times. This chain connects TRBV29-1 to TRBJ2-1; possibly TRBD2 for D (6 bases). The V gene's germline CDR1 is SQVTM and CDR2 ANQGSEA. This CDR3 has 12 amino acids. V lost 5 bases to trimming and J lost 8 bases, with 13 bases between them. CDR3 nucleotides: TGCAGCGTTCGGAGGGCCGTCCATGAGCAGTTCTTC. Translation: CSVRRAVHEQFF.

This chain connects TRBV7-2 to TRBJ1-1; the match to TRBD1 covers 11 bases. Germline V gives CDR1 SGHTA, CDR2 FQGNSA. The junction had 8 bases not matched to a gene; V was cut back by 10 bases and J by 4 bases. The CDR3 runs 14 residues. In nucleotides, the CDR3 is TGTGCCACTGGAGAGGGGACAGGGGGCACTGAAGCTTTCTTT. Translation gives CATGEGTGGTEAFF.

Only one count was recorded for this clonotype. CDR3 bases: TGTGCCAGCAGCTTGCTGACTAGCGGGTCGTCCTACGAGCAGTACTTC. Residues: CASSLLTSGSSYEQYF. The J gene is TRBJ2-7, the V gene TRBV5-5; 10 bases match TRBD2. Germline V gene sequence: CDR1 SGHKS, CDR2 YYEKEE (reference sequence). The J segment lost 1 base and the V segment lost 1 base, leaving 5 bases of the junction unmatched. This CDR3 has 16 residues.